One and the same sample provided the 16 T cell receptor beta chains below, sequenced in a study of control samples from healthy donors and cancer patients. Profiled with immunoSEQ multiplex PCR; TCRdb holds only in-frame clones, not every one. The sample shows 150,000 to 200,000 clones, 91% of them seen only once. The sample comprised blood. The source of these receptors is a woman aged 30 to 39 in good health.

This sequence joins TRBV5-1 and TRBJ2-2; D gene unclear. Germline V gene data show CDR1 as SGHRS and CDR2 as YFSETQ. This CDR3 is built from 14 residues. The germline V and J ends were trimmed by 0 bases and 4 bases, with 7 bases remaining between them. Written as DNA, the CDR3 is TGCGCCAGCAGCTTGGGGACCCCCACCGGGGAGCTGTTTTTT. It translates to CASSLGTPTGELFF.

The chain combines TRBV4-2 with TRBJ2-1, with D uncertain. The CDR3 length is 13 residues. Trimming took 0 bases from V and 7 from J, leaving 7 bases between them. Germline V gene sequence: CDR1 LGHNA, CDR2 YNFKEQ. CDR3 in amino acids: CASSQDRSNEQFF. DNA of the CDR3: TGTGCCAGCAGCCAAGATCGGAGTAATGAGCAGTTCTTC.

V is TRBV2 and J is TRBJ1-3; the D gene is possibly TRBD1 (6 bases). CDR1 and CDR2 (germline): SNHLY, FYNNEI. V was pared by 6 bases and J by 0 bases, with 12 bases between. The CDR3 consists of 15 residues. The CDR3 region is CASRFQGSSGNTIYF. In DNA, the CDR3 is TGTGCCAGCAGATTTCAGGGGTCCTCTGGAAACACCATATATTTT.

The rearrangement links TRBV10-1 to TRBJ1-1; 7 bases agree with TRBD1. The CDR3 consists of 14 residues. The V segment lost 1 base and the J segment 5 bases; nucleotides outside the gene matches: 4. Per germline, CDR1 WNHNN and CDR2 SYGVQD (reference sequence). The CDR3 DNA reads TGCGCCAGCAGTGAGTACAGGACAGGTACTGAAGCTTTCTTT. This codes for CASSEYRTGTEAFF.

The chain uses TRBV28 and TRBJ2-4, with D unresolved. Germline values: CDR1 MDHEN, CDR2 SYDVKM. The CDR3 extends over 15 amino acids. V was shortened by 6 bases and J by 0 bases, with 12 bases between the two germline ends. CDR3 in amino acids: CASRSGWEAKNIQYF. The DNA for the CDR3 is TGTGCCAGCAGATCCGGTTGGGAAGCCAAAAACATTCAGTACTTC.

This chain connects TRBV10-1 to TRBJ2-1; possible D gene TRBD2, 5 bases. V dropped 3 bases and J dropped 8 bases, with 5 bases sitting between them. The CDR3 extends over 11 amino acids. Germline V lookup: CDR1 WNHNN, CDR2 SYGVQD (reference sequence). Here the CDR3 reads CASSDGDEQFF. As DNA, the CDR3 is TGCGCCAGCAGTGACGGGGATGAGCAGTTCTTC.

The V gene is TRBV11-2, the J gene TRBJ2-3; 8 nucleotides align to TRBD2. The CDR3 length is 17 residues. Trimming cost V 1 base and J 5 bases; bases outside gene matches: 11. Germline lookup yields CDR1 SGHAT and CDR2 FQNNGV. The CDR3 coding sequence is TGTGCCAGCAGCTTAGGGATAGCGGCGGGGGGCTTAGATACGCAGTATTTT. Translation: CASSLGIAAGGLDTQYF.

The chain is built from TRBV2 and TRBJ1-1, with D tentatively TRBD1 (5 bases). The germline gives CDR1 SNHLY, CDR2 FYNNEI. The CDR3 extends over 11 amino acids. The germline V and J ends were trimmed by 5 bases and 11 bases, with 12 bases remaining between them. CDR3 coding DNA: TGTGCCAGCAGTCAGGGCAGGGATGCTTTCTTT. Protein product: CASSQGRDAFF.

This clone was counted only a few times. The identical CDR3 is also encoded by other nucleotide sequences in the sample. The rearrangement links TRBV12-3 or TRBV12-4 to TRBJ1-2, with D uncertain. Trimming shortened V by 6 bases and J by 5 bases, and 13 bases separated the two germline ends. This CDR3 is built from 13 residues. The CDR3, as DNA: TGTGCCAGCAGCGGACGGAGAGGGTATGGCTACACCTTC. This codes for CASSGRRGYGYTF.

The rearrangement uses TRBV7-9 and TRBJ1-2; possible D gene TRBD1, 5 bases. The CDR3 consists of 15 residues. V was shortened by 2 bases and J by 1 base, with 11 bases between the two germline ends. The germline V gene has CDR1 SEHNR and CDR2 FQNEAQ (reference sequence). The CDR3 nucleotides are TGTGCCAGCAGCTTAAGTCAGGGAGGTAACTATGGCTACACCTTC. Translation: CASSLSQGGNYGYTF.

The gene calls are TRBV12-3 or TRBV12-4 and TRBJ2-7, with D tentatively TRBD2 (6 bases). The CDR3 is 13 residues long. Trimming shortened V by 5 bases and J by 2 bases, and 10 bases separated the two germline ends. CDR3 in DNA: TGTGCCAGCAGTCCTCGCGGGGCCTACGAGCAGTACTTC. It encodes CASSPRGAYEQYF.

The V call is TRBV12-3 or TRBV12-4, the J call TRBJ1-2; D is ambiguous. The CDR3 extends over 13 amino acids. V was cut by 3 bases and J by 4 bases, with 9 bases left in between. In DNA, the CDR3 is TGTGCCAGCAGTTTCCGGGCTTCCTATGGCTACACCTTC. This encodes CASSFRASYGYTF.

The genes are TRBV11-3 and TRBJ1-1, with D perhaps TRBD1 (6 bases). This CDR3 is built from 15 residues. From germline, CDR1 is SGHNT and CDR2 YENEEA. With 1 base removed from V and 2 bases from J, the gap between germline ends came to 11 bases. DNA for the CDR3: TGTGCCAGCAGCTTAGGTGGGGGGCGCAACACTGAAGCTTTCTTT. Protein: CASSLGGGRNTEAFF.

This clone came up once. The CDR3 sequence is CASSLPTSGSTDTQYF. The CDR3 coding sequence is TGTGCCAGCAGCTTACCGACTAGCGGGAGTACAGATACGCAGTATTTT. This sequence joins TRBV7-9 and TRBJ2-3; 12 nucleotides agree with TRBD2. The CDR3 is made up of 16 amino acids. V trimming: 2 bases; J trimming: 3 bases; junction bases outside the gene matches: 3. Per germline, CDR1 SEHNR and CDR2 FQNEAQ (reference sequence).

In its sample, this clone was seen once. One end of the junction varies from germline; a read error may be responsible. The CDR3 bases are TGTGCCAGCAGTTTTGGGGGATCTGACGCTTTCTTT. This codes for CASSFGGSDAFF. The J gene is TRBJ1-1, the V gene TRBV12-3 or TRBV12-4; D may be TRBD1 (5 bases). This CDR3 has 12 residues.

In DNA form, the CDR3 reads TGTGCCACCAGCAACGGGGCGGGGGAGACCCAGTACTTC. It translates to CATSNGAGETQYF. V and J are TRBV15 and TRBJ2-5, with D possibly matching TRBD2 (6 bases). Germline V lookup: CDR1 LNHNV, CDR2 YYDKDF (reference sequence). The CDR3 consists of 13 residues. V lost 4 bases and J lost 5, with 11 bases in between.